The 27 T cell receptor beta chains given below trace back to one sample, sequenced in a study of shared clonotypes between healthy human individuals. The assay was immunoSEQ multiplex PCR, and TCRdb's table has in-frame clones only and misses some. The sample contains around 2.1 million clones, 85% to 95% of which appear only once. Naive CD8 cells comprised CD45RO-negative, CCR7-positively selected cells, excluding terminally differentiated effector memory CD45RA+ cells. Sequenced material: naive CD8+ T cells from PBMCs. All receptors come from a man between 18 and 35 years old in good health. Some clones in this sample may be carry-over from other donors' samples.

The rearrangement links TRBV27 to TRBJ2-1; 8 positions agree with TRBD1. This CDR3 has 15 amino acids. Per the germline V gene, CDR1 is MNHEY and CDR2 is SMNVEV (reference sequence). V shed 10 bases, J shed 2 bases, and the junction held 10 bases outside the gene matches. The CDR3 protein is CATSTGGRAYNEQFF. CDR3 bases: TGTGCCACCTCCACAGGGGGGAGAGCCTACAATGAGCAGTTCTTC.

The rearrangement links TRBV6-6 to TRBJ2-7; possibly TRBD2 for D (5 bases). The V and J ends lost 10 bases and 3 bases respectively, with 7 bases between them. CDR3 length equals 10 residues. Germline loops: CDR1 MNHNY, CDR2 SVGAGI (reference sequence). The CDR3 spells CATGGYEQYF. In DNA, the CDR3 is TGTGCCACCGGAGGCTACGAGCAGTACTTC.

The chain has TRBV11-2 and TRBJ1-5; D not resolved. V was pared by 2 bases and J by 7 bases, with 9 bases between. CDR1 is SGHAT, CDR2 FQNNGV, per germline. This CDR3 is built from 13 residues. The CDR3 loop reads CASSLNSGQPQHF. Here the CDR3 DNA reads TGTGCCAGCAGCTTAAATTCGGGGCAGCCCCAGCATTTT.

In DNA, the CDR3 is TGTGCCAGCAGTTTATTCCAGAACAATGAGCAGTTCTTC. It specifies CASSLFQNNEQFF. This chain joins TRBV27 and TRBJ2-1; D unresolved. Trimming cost V 1 base and J 5 bases, with 6 bases left between them. Germline V gene data show CDR1 as MNHEY and CDR2 as SMNVEV (reference sequence). This CDR3 comprises 13 residues.

This clone is a singleton in its sample. This chain uses TRBV2 with TRBJ2-2; no clear D. The CDR3 has 16 amino acids. V lost 4 bases, J lost 4 bases, and 16 bases lay in between. Germline V gene data show CDR1 as SNHLY and CDR2 as FYNNEI. The CDR3 here is CASSGLEVMGTGELFF. The DNA for the CDR3 is TGTGCCAGCAGTGGACTCGAGGTTATGGGCACCGGGGAGCTGTTTTTT.

The count of this clone is one. The J gene is TRBJ2-5, the V gene TRBV4-2; D possibly uses TRBD1 or TRBD2 (5 bases each). The V and J ends lost 4 bases and 1 base respectively, with 19 bases between them. Per the germline V gene, CDR1 is LGHNA and CDR2 is YNFKEQ. The CDR3 spans 17 residues. Here the CDR3 reads CASSLTSRRDRQETQYF. The CDR3 nucleotides read TGTGCCAGCAGCCTCACTTCAAGACGGGACCGCCAAGAGACCCAGTACTTC.

This chain joins TRBV30 and TRBJ2-7, with D maybe TRBD2 (6 bases). CDR1 GTSNPN and CDR2 SVGIG come from the germline V gene (reference sequence). Deletions cut 4 bases from V and 7 bases from J, with 20 bases between. The CDR3 is 14 amino acids. CDR3 in amino acids: CAWNWDLVALEQYF. In nucleotides, the CDR3 is TGTGCCTGGAATTGGGACTTGGTAGCTCTGGAGCAGTACTTC.

Note on this clone: The sample has other DNA sequences that encode this CDR3 too. The CDR3 is CASSLGSGDQPQHF. Here the CDR3 DNA reads TGTGCCAGCAGCTTAGGGTCAGGGGACCAGCCCCAGCATTTT. V gene TRBV7-9 combines with J gene TRBJ1-5; possible D gene TRBD1, 6 bases. The CDR3 extends over 14 amino acids. Trimming shortened V by 1 base and J by 7 bases, and 11 bases separated the two germline ends. Per germline, CDR1 SEHNR and CDR2 FQNEAQ (reference sequence).

The chain carries TRBV7-6 and TRBJ1-1; no clear D. Per the germline V gene, CDR1 is SGHVS and CDR2 is FNYEAQ. This CDR3 has 13 residues. V was pared by 5 bases and J by 6 bases, with 13 bases between. The CDR3 reads CASSHKDGAEAFF. Written as DNA, the CDR3 is TGTGCCAGCAGCCATAAGGACGGGGCTGAAGCTTTCTTT.

A remark on this clone: The sample holds other DNA sequences that translate to the same CDR3. The V gene is TRBV5-1, the J gene TRBJ2-2, with D perhaps assigned TRBD1 or TRBD2 (5 bases each). The ends were cut back, 0 bases at V and 1 base at J, with 7 bases in the middle. CDR1 and CDR2 (germline): SGHRS, YFSETQ. CDR3 length: 15 amino acids. The CDR3 sequence: CASSLVGGNTGELFF. DNA for the CDR3: TGCGCCAGCAGCTTGGTTGGGGGGAACACCGGGGAGCTGTTTTTT.

This clone was observed a handful of times. The V call is TRBV4-1, the J call TRBJ1-4; 9 nucleotides align to TRBD1. Trimming removed 0 bases from V and 8 bases from J; junction bases left unmatched: 7. This CDR3 has 16 amino acids. CDR1 MGHRA and CDR2 YSYEKL come from the germline V gene. CDR3 in DNA: TGCGCCAGCAGCCAAGATCCCGGACAGGGGCGAGAAAAACTGTTTTTT. This translates into CASSQDPGQGREKLFF.

V usage is TRBV4-1 and J usage is TRBJ1-2; D gene uncertain. The CDR3 is 15 amino acids. The ends were cut back, 1 base at V and 4 bases at J, with 13 bases in the middle. Germline CDR1 MGHRA, CDR2 YSYEKL. CDR3 residues: CASSQVETPTYGYTF. In DNA, the CDR3 is TGCGCCAGCAGCCAAGTCGAGACACCAACCTATGGCTACACCTTC.

The genes are TRBV4-3 and TRBJ2-7; D possibly uses TRBD1 or TRBD2 (5 bases each). The CDR3 consists of 16 residues. Looked up from germline, CDR1 is LGHNA and CDR2 is YSLEER. Deletions cut 1 base from V and 0 bases from J, with 13 bases between. DNA of the CDR3: TGCGCCAGCAGCCAAGGGACGGGGCCCCTCTCCTACGAGCAGTACTTC. Amino acids: CASSQGTGPLSYEQYF.

The DNA for the CDR3 is TGCGCCAGCAGCCGGGGGACAAGCCAAGAGACCCAGTACTTC. Its protein is CASSRGTSQETQYF. The chain combines TRBV5-1 with TRBJ2-5; TRBD1 or TRBD2 may be the D gene (6 bases each). CDR1 and CDR2 from the germline V gene are SGHRS and YFSETQ. V gave up 4 bases and J gave up 1 base, with 11 bases separating them. This CDR3 comprises 14 residues.

This sequence joins TRBV29-1 and TRBJ2-1, with 11 bases matching TRBD2. The germline CDR1 and CDR2 sequences are SQVTM and ANQGSEA. The CDR3 runs 15 residues. V shed 6 bases, J shed 3 bases, and the junction held 7 bases outside the gene matches. This chain's CDR3 is CSVDQTSGSYNEQFF. Written as DNA, the CDR3 is TGCAGCGTCGACCAAACTAGCGGGAGCTACAATGAGCAGTTCTTC.

This chain joins TRBV6-6 and TRBJ1-2; D is unclear. The CDR3 has 14 amino acids. V lost 5 bases to trimming and J lost 8 bases, with 18 bases between them. From germline, CDR1 is MNHNY and CDR2 SVGAGI (reference sequence). CDR3 sequence: CASSQFGPGEGYTF. The CDR3 nucleotides read TGTGCCAGCAGTCAGTTCGGACCTGGAGAAGGCTACACCTTC.

The chain couples TRBV7-9 to TRBJ2-1, with 10 bases lining up with TRBD2. Losses at the gene ends were 4 bases for V and 7 bases for J; bases not matched to a gene: 10. This CDR3 region has 16 residues. In germline, CDR1 is SEHNR, CDR2 FQNEAQ (reference sequence). The CDR3 DNA reads TGTGCCAGCAGCTCTATTTCTAGCGGGAGCGTGAATGAGCAGTTCTTC. Its translation is CASSSISSGSVNEQFF.

The rearrangement links TRBV6-5 to TRBJ1-4; no reliable D call. The CDR3 length is 15 residues. The V end was cut by 0 bases, the J end by 8 bases, with 13 bases between. Germline V lookup: CDR1 MNHEY, CDR2 SVGAGI. The CDR3 region has the DNA TGTGCCAGCAGTTACTCGAACACCCAACAAGAAAAACTGTTTTTT. This gives the protein CASSYSNTQQEKLFF.

In this sample, this clone turned up once. V gene TRBV7-9 combines with J gene TRBJ2-7; 16 bases are a match to TRBD2. The CDR3 is 17 residues long. V trimming: 5 bases; J trimming: 4 bases; junction bases outside the gene matches: 8. Germline V gives CDR1 SEHNR, CDR2 FQNEAQ (reference sequence). The CDR3 here is CASSRKGLAGGPYEQYF. As DNA, the CDR3 is TGTGCCAGCAGCCGAAAGGGACTAGCGGGAGGGCCGTACGAGCAGTACTTC.

This chain joins TRBV28 and TRBJ2-7, with a possible D match to TRBD2 (6 bases). In germline, CDR1 is MDHEN, CDR2 SYDVKM. V lost 6 bases and J lost 0, with 15 bases in between. CDR3 length: 15 residues. The CDR3 region is CASRGSSESSYEQYF. CDR3 sequence (DNA): TGTGCCAGCAGGGGCTCTAGCGAGAGCTCCTACGAGCAGTACTTC.

CDR3 protein: CASSSTLDRAFQYEQYF. In DNA, the CDR3 is TGTGCCAGCAGTTCAACCTTGGACAGGGCATTCCAATACGAGCAGTACTTC. The V call is TRBV28, the J call TRBJ2-7; 8 bases line up with TRBD1. The germline V gene encodes CDR1 MDHEN and CDR2 SYDVKM. Trimming cost V 4 bases and J 4 bases; bases outside gene matches: 15. The CDR3 is made up of 17 amino acids. Based on the CDR3 plus reference TRBV28 and TRBJ2-7, the full variable domain is DVKVTQSSRYLVKRTGEKVFLECVQDMDHENMFWYRQDPGLGLRLIYFSYDVKMKEKGDIPEGYSVSREKKERFSLILESASTNQTSMYLCASSSTLDRAFQYEQYFGPGTRLTVT.

The chain joins TRBV6-6 to TRBJ1-5, with D maybe TRBD1 (5 bases). Germline V CDR1 and CDR2: MNHNY, SVGAGI (reference sequence). V lost 4 bases to trimming and J lost 3 bases, with 10 bases between them. The CDR3 contains 14 residues. For the CDR3, the DNA is TGTGCCAGCAGTTTCTCCAGGGCCAATCAGCCCCAGCATTTT. It specifies CASSFSRANQPQHF.

The gene calls are TRBV7-9 and TRBJ2-5; 8 nucleotides match TRBD1. The CDR3 sequence is 14 residues long. Trimming took 5 bases from V and 3 from J; bases not matched to a gene: 5. Germline CDR1 and CDR2: SEHNR and FQNEAQ (reference sequence). The CDR3 DNA is TGTGCCAGCAGCCCTAAGACAGGGGAAGAGACCCAGTACTTC. Amino acids: CASSPKTGEETQYF.

V is TRBV19 and J is TRBJ2-7; 9 nucleotides agree with TRBD1. The CDR3 loop spans 13 amino acids. The V and J ends lost 7 bases and 8 bases, in that order; junction bases with no gene match: 9. Per germline, CDR1 LNHDA and CDR2 SQIVND (reference sequence). CDR3: CASKDRGERQQYF. The CDR3 bases are TGTGCCAGTAAAGACAGGGGGGAGAGGCAGCAGTACTTC.

The V gene is TRBV7-2, the J gene TRBJ2-3, with 10 bases that match TRBD2. CDR1 is SGHTA, CDR2 FQGNSA, per germline. This CDR3 region has 16 residues. V shed 5 bases and J 0 bases; nucleotides not matched to a gene: 5. The chain's CDR3 is CASSKGTSVSTDTQYF. The CDR3 DNA follows: TGTGCCAGCAGCAAAGGGACTAGCGTGAGCACAGATACGCAGTATTTT.

V gene TRBV5-4 combines with J gene TRBJ1-1; D call uncertain. Trimming left V 0 bases short and J 0 bases short, with 9 bases between. CDR1 is SGHNT, CDR2 YYREEE, per germline (reference sequence). This CDR3 contains 15 residues. As DNA, the CDR3 is TGTGCCAGCAGCTTGGATCGGAGCATGAACACTGAAGCTTTCTTT. Its protein is CASSLDRSMNTEAFF.

This chain connects TRBV5-1 to TRBJ2-1, with D perhaps matching TRBD1 (6 bases). Germline V lookup: CDR1 SGHRS, CDR2 YFSETQ. The CDR3 runs to 16 residues. Trimming took 0 bases from V and 2 from J, leaving 12 bases between them. CDR3 coding DNA: TGCGCCAGCAGCTTGGAAGGGTCAGGGGCCTACAATGAGCAGTTCTTC. Protein sequence: CASSLEGSGAYNEQFF.